The clone carrying this TCR beta chain was detected only a few times. Antigen: not known. A much larger clonotype is one base distant, so this may be a read error. Donors ranged from 6 to 90 years old and were healthy Caucasians in Russia. Together with a sample-barcoded 5' primer, a J-beta primer mix was included in a second PCR lasting roughly 6 to 12 cycles. Tagging of each cDNA molecule was performed by a template-switch adaptor with 12 random nucleotides. TCRdb called the 5' RACE reads again in MiXCR, with one record for every CDR3 protein. The sample lists about 780,000 distinct CDR3 sequences; about 46% were seen once. This entry belongs to a study of blood T cells in healthy people across ages. Study-level points and caveats: Correlation between TCR beta diversity and naive T cell percentage was strong.

The sequence came from a man older than 75 in good health. Sequencing was carried out using blood.

CDR3 region: CASSPGTGDYEQYF. The CDR3 bases are TGTGCCAGCAGCCCCGGGACAGGGGACTACGAGCAGTACTTC. This chain links TRBV4-2 with TRBJ2-7; 10 bases agree with TRBD1. The CDR3 loop spans 14 amino acids. Germline values: CDR1 LGHNA, CDR2 YNFKEQ. Trimming cost V 4 bases and J 3 bases; bases outside gene matches: 3.